This T cell receptor (beta chain) emerged from a study of T cell responses to AZD1222 COVID-19 vaccine. Whole-study results and caveats: At study baseline, merely five or six AZD1222 recipients were seropositive. The donor cohort was predominantly white British with a female majority, and clonal diversity may have been underestimated.

The CDR3 runs 15 residues. Germline loops: CDR1 LNHDA, CDR2 SQIVND (reference sequence). Trimming removed 10 bases from V and 5 bases from J, with 21 bases in between. As for this clone: No antigen is known for it.

Using immunoSEQ multiplex PCR, the repertoire was profiled, and TCRdb retains in-frame clones only, with some absent. The sample has some 150,000 clones, 94% seen once. The chain uses TRBV19 and TRBJ1-5; D is undetermined. The input for sequencing was peripheral blood, taken on day 0 of AZD1222 vaccination. This receptor was taken from an adult in good health. The CDR3 DNA is TGTGCCACCTCATCTAAACGGGCCTTCGATCAGCCCCAGCATTTT. Protein product: CATSSKRAFDQPQHF.